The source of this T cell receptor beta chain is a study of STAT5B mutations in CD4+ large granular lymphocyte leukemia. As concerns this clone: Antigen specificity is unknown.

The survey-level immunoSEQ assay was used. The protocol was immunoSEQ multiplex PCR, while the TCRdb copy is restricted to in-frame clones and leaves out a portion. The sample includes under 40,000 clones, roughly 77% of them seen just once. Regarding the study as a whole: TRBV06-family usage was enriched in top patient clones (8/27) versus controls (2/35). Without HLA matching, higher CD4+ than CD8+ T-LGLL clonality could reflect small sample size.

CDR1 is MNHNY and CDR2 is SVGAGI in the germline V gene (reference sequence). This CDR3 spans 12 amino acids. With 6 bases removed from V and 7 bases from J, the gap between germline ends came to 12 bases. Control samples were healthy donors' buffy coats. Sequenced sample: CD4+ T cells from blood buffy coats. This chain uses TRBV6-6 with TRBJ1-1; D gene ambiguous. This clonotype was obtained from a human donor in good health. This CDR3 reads CASRIRGGEAFF. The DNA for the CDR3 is TGTGCCAGCAGGATCCGGGGAGGTGAAGCTTTCTTT.